Listed below are T cell receptor beta chains from one sample, sequenced in a study of Tregs in tolerant kidney transplant recipients. The table came from immunoSEQ multiplex PCR; TCRdb's copy has only in-frame clones and leaves some out. In the table there are some 240,000 clones, around 82% of which are singletons. The sequenced sample consisted of CD4+ T cells from blood. The origin of the receptors is a human donor in good health. The CDR3 runs from the conserved cysteine through the conserved F or W. D genes are given only for firm matches. The size entry is marked missing in some rows and otherwise reads once, few, many or a size class.

j_gene: TRBJ2-7
d_gene: TRBD1
v_gene: TRBV10-1
abundance: -
CDR3aa: CASTEGTGAYEQYF
CDR3nt: TGCGCCAGCACCGAAGGAACAGGGGCCTACGAGCAGTACTTC

j_gene: TRBJ2-5
d_gene: -
v_gene: TRBV19
abundance: -
CDR3aa: CASTPRRVARRNDQQETQYF
CDR3nt: TGTGCCAGCACGCCCCGGCGGGTTGCCCGGCGCAACGACCAACAAGAGACCCAGTACTTC

j_gene: TRBJ2-5
d_gene: TRBD1
v_gene: TRBV5-1
abundance: -
CDR3aa: CASSFFGQGGETQYF
CDR3nt: TGCGCCAGCAGCTTTTTCGGACAGGGGGGCGAGACCCAGTACTTC

j_gene: TRBJ2-7
d_gene: -
v_gene: TRBV14
abundance: -
CDR3aa: CASSQGVEQYF
CDR3nt: TGTGCCAGCAGCCAGGGTGTGGAGCAGTACTTC

j_gene: TRBJ1-6
d_gene: TRBD1
v_gene: TRBV27
abundance: -
CDR3aa: CASSWSGTENSPLHF
CDR3nt: TGTGCCAGCAGTTGGTCCGGGACAGAGAATTCACCCCTCCACTTT

j_gene: TRBJ2-7
d_gene: -
v_gene: TRBV11-2
abundance: -
CDR3aa: CASSLGPGPSLYEQYF
CDR3nt: TGTGCCAGCAGCTTAGGTCCGGGACCGTCTCTCTACGAGCAGTACTTC

j_gene: TRBJ2-5
d_gene: TRBD2
v_gene: TRBV11-3
abundance: -
CDR3aa: CASSTGLASQETQYF
CDR3nt: TGTGCCAGCAGCACCGGACTAGCGAGCCAAGAGACCCAGTACTTC

j_gene: TRBJ1-1
d_gene: -
v_gene: TRBV19
abundance: -
CDR3aa: CASRIGRAGPTEAFF
CDR3nt: TGTGCCAGTAGGATCGGCAGGGCTGGCCCCACTGAAGCTTTCTTT

j_gene: TRBJ2-7
d_gene: TRBD1
v_gene: TRBV6-5
abundance: once
CDR3aa: CASSWDRSSYEQYF
CDR3nt: TGTGCCAGCAGCTGGGACAGGAGCTCCTACGAGCAGTACTTC

j_gene: TRBJ2-1
d_gene: TRBD2
v_gene: TRBV9
abundance: -
CDR3aa: CASSPLPGGGYEQFF
CDR3nt: TGTGCCAGCAGCCCCTTACCGGGGGGAGGCTATGAGCAGTTCTTC

j_gene: TRBJ2-1
d_gene: TRBD2
v_gene: TRBV2
abundance: -
CDR3aa: CASNRNSGGVDNEQFF
CDR3nt: TGTGCCAGCAACCGCAATAGCGGGGGGGTCGACAATGAGCAGTTCTTC

j_gene: TRBJ2-1
d_gene: -
v_gene: TRBV7-9
abundance: -
CDR3aa: CASSFTQGHNEQFF
CDR3nt: TGTGCCAGCAGCTTCACACAGGGCCACAATGAGCAGTTCTTC

j_gene: TRBJ2-7
d_gene: -
v_gene: TRBV6-1
abundance: -
CDR3aa: CASTRHRPYEQYF
CDR3nt: TGTGCCAGCACCCGACATCGACCCTACGAGCAGTACTTC

j_gene: TRBJ1-2
d_gene: TRBD1
v_gene: TRBV7-6
abundance: -
CDR3aa: CASSSGTGKVYYGYTF
CDR3nt: TGTGCCAGCAGCTCCGGGACAGGGAAGGTTTACTATGGCTACACCTTC

j_gene: TRBJ2-5
d_gene: TRBD2
v_gene: TRBV6-5
abundance: -
CDR3aa: CASSSGLAGRLETQYF
CDR3nt: TGTGCCAGCAGTTCCGGACTAGCGGGGCGGCTGGAGACCCAGTACTTC

j_gene: TRBJ1-2
d_gene: -
v_gene: TRBV5-6
abundance: -
CDR3aa: CASSRDIGYGYTF
CDR3nt: TGTGCCAGCAGCCGGGACATTGGGTATGGCTACACCTTC

j_gene: TRBJ2-3
d_gene: -
v_gene: TRBV7-3
abundance: -
CDR3aa: CASSLIATDTQYF
CDR3nt: TGTGCCAGCAGCTTAATAGCGACAGATACGCAGTATTTT

j_gene: TRBJ2-5
d_gene: -
v_gene: TRBV5-1
abundance: -
CDR3aa: CASSLGGNSETQYF
CDR3nt: TGCGCCAGCAGCTTAGGGGGGAACTCGGAGACCCAGTACTTC

j_gene: TRBJ1-2
d_gene: -
v_gene: TRBV20-1
abundance: -
CDR3aa: CSARGGRGYTF
CDR3nt: TGCAGTGCTAGAGGCGGGAGGGGCTACACCTTC

j_gene: TRBJ2-1
d_gene: TRBD1
v_gene: TRBV7-9
abundance: -
CDR3aa: CASRKQGGTNEQFF
CDR3nt: TGTGCCAGCAGGAAACAGGGGGGTACCAATGAGCAGTTCTTC

j_gene: TRBJ1-1
d_gene: -
v_gene: TRBV5-1
abundance: -
CDR3aa: CASSLVPGLNTEAFF
CDR3nt: TGCGCCAGCAGCTTGGTTCCGGGGTTGAACACTGAAGCTTTCTTT